Following are 30 T cell receptor beta chains from one sample sequenced in a study of CD8 T cells in Susac syndrome. Reverse transcription used roughly 0.5 to 1 ug RNA and random hexamers. MiXCR was run by TCRdb on the immunoSEQ multiplex PCR reads, yielding one entry per CDR3 protein. The sample lists around 150,000 distinct CDR3 sequences, approximately 96% seen once, with roughly 0.14% in the top ten. The sequenced material came from CD4+ T cells from PBMCs. Receptor source: a human donor in good health.

In nucleotides, the CDR3 is TGTGCCAGCAGTGCCAACGGAGGGCGGGAGCAGTACTTC. Its translation is CASSANGGREQYF. The genes are TRBV27 and TRBJ2-7; TRBD2 is a possible D gene (6 bases). V shed 5 bases and J shed 7 bases, with 15 bases lying between them. The CDR3 extends over 13 amino acids. Looked up from germline, CDR1 is MNHEY and CDR2 is SMNVEV (reference sequence).

The genes are TRBV6-2 or TRBV6-3 and TRBJ1-1; unclear D gene. The CDR3 is 13 amino acids. Germline-derived CDR1 and CDR2 are MNHEY and SVGEGT. With 2 bases removed from V and 1 base from J, the gap between germline ends came to 5 bases. The CDR3 DNA reads as TGTGCCAGCAGTTACCGGGGGAACACTGAAGCTTTCTTT. It translates to CASSYRGNTEAFF.

The J gene is TRBJ2-1, the V gene TRBV24-1, with 10 bases lining up with TRBD2. Germline CDR1 is KGHDR and CDR2 is SFDVKD. The V segment lost 4 bases and the J segment 9 bases; nucleotides outside the gene matches: 8. The CDR3 has 15 amino acids. CDR3 residues: CATSDPSGGASEQFF. The CDR3 coding sequence is TGTGCCACCAGTGACCCTAGCGGGGGTGCGTCTGAGCAGTTCTTC.

The chain has TRBV21-1 and TRBJ2-5; the table's D call, TRBD1, was not checked against the DNA. TRBV21-1 represents a pseudogene. The CDR3 has 15 residues. The CDR3 DNA reads TGTGCCAGCAGCCCTAAACGGGACGTACAAGAGACCCAGTACTTC. Residues: CASSPKRDVQETQYF.

Comment on this clonotype: Mismatch with germline at one junction end may stem from a read error. The rearrangement joins TRBV15 to TRBJ2-7; the D gene could be TRBD1 or TRBD2 (5 bases each). This CDR3 has 13 residues. Germline values: CDR1 LNHNV, CDR2 YYDKDF (reference sequence). Here the CDR3 DNA reads TGTGCCACCAGCAGTTCCACTTCCGGGACGGCTTTCTTC. The encoded protein is CATSSSTSGTAFF.

This chain uses TRBV6-5 with TRBJ2-3; tentative D call: TRBD1 (6 bases). Germline V lookup: CDR1 MNHEY, CDR2 SVGAGI. V was cut by 6 bases and J by 5 bases, with 9 bases left in between. The CDR3 totals 12 residues. The DNA of the CDR3 is TGTGCCAGCAGACAGGGTGGAGATACGCAGTATTTT. Translating gives CASRQGGDTQYF.

This CDR3 reads CASSRVTGTGYGYTF. CDR3 DNA: TGTGCCAGCAGTCGGGTAACCGGGACAGGCTATGGCTACACCTTC. The chain joins TRBV27 to TRBJ1-2, with 8 bases aligning to TRBD1. The V gene end was trimmed by 5 bases and the J gene end by 4 bases; junction bases not matched to a gene: 9. The CDR3 runs 15 residues. From germline, CDR1 is MNHEY and CDR2 SMNVEV (reference sequence).

V gene TRBV12-3 or TRBV12-4 combines with J gene TRBJ2-1; D is perhaps TRBD2 (5 bases). The CDR3 is 15 amino acids. V lost 1 base and J 10 bases, leaving 17 bases between the germline ends. Here the CDR3 DNA reads TGTGCCAGCAGTTTAGAATCCGGCCTCCGGAGGGAGCAGTTCTTC. This gives the protein CASSLESGLRREQFF.

This clonotype turned up a few times. The genes are TRBV20-1 and TRBJ2-3; TRBD1 aligns across 9 bases. The CDR3 loop spans 13 amino acids. The V gene's germline CDR1 is DFQATT and CDR2 SNEGSKA (reference sequence). With 5 bases clipped from V and 9 bases from J, the junction kept 9 bases outside the gene matches. The CDR3 coding sequence is TGCAGTGCTGGGGGACAGGGAAGTGTCACGCAGTATTTT. Its protein is CSAGGQGSVTQYF.

This chain joins TRBV19 and TRBJ2-7, with D perhaps TRBD1 or TRBD2 (5 bases each). The V gene's germline CDR1 is LNHDA and CDR2 SQIVND (reference sequence). The CDR3 spans 14 residues. Trimming left V 5 bases short and J 1 base short, with 12 bases between. CDR3 loop: CASSVRDGSYEQYF. CDR3 coding DNA: TGTGCCAGTAGTGTCCGGGACGGATCCTACGAGCAGTACTTC.

This clonotype has just one count. The chain links TRBV7-9 to TRBJ2-7; D might be TRBD1 (6 bases). The length of the CDR3 is 13 residues. Trimming pared 7 bases from V and 2 bases from J, leaving 12 bases between. Per germline, CDR1 SEHNR and CDR2 FQNEAQ (reference sequence). The CDR3 loop is CASTGQPPYEQYF. The CDR3 bases are TGTGCCAGCACCGGACAGCCTCCCTACGAGCAGTACTTC. Looking up the rest from reference TRBV7-9 and TRBJ2-7 gives the full variable domain: DTGVSQNPRHKITKRGQNVTFRCDPISEHNRLYWYRQTLGQGPEFLTYFQNEAQLEKSRLLSDRFSAERPKGSFSTLEIQRTEQGDSAMYLCASTGQPPYEQYFGPGTRLTVT.

V and J are TRBV7-9 and TRBJ2-7; D call uncertain. V was clipped by 5 bases and J by 4 bases, with 12 bases between them. The CDR3 is 13 amino acids. The germline V gene has CDR1 SEHNR and CDR2 FQNEAQ (reference sequence). The DNA of the CDR3 is TGTGCCAGCAGCCCCAACACGGGTTACGAGCAGTACTTC. As protein: CASSPNTGYEQYF.

The chain links TRBV3-1 to TRBJ2-7; 8 bases agree with TRBD1. Germline V gene data show CDR1 as LGHDT and CDR2 as YNNKEL (reference sequence). After removal of 2 bases from V and 5 bases from J, the junction contained 5 bases not matched to a gene. The CDR3 contains 14 residues. In DNA, the CDR3 is TGTGCCAGCAGCCAAACGGACAGGGCGAACGAGCAGTACTTC. Residues: CASSQTDRANEQYF.

This chain links TRBV3-1 with TRBJ2-5; 7 bases agree with TRBD2. V dropped 0 bases and J dropped 5; count of bases not matched to a gene: 3. This CDR3 spans 14 amino acids. Germline values: CDR1 LGHDT, CDR2 YNNKEL (reference sequence). CDR3 loop: CASSQDPGRETQYF. The CDR3 nucleotides are TGTGCCAGCAGCCAAGATCCCGGGAGGGAGACCCAGTACTTC.

The chain recombines TRBV20-1 with TRBJ2-5; TRBD2 is a possible D gene (5 bases). Germline loops: CDR1 DFQATT, CDR2 SNEGSKA (reference sequence). V lost 3 bases and J 1 base, leaving 9 bases between the germline ends. CDR3 length: 13 residues. The CDR3 DNA is TGCAGTGCTAGGAGGGTTTCCCAAGAGACCCAGTACTTC. Protein product: CSARRVSQETQYF.

V usage is TRBV7-2 and J usage is TRBJ1-4; tentatively, D is TRBD1 (5 bases). Trimming cost V 1 base and J 15 bases, with 15 bases left between them. Germline-derived CDR1 and CDR2 are SGHTA and FQGNSA. The CDR3 covers 13 residues. The CDR3 is CASSLGPQRGMFF. Written as DNA, the CDR3 is TGTGCCAGCAGCTTAGGCCCCCAGAGGGGAATGTTTTTT.

This clonotype was recorded once. The chain employs TRBV7-2 and TRBJ1-1; D is unresolved. V was clipped by 2 bases and J by 1 base, with 8 bases between them. The CDR3 spans 14 residues. CDR1 is SGHTA and CDR2 is FQGNSA in the germline V gene. CDR3 DNA: TGTGCCAGCAGCTTATGGGGAGAGAACACTGAAGCTTTCTTT. Translated: CASSLWGENTEAFF.

V gene TRBV7-9 combines with J gene TRBJ2-3; TRBD1 is a possible D gene (5 bases). Germline CDR1 reads SEHNR; CDR2 reads FQNEAQ (reference sequence). This CDR3 has 14 residues. The V and J ends lost 4 bases and 2 bases respectively, with 10 bases between them. CDR3 residues: CASSSLTATDTQYF. The CDR3 DNA sequence: TGTGCCAGCAGCTCCCTGACAGCCACAGATACGCAGTATTTT.

The V gene is TRBV7-9, the J gene TRBJ2-5; 7 bases fit TRBD2. The V gene's germline CDR1 is SEHNR and CDR2 FQNEAQ (reference sequence). V lost 3 bases to trimming and J lost 14 bases; unmatched junction nucleotides: 12. The CDR3 sequence is 13 residues long. CDR3 sequence (DNA): TGTGCCAGCAGCTTTCAATCCAGGGAGGGACCCTACTTC. Amino acid sequence: CASSFQSREGPYF. The whole variable domain, remainder taken from reference TRBV7-9 and TRBJ2-5, is DTGVSQNPRHKITKRGQNVTFRCDPISEHNRLYWYRQTLGQGPEFLTYFQNEAQLEKSRLLSDRFSAERPKGSFSTLEIQRTEQGDSAMYLCASSFQSREGPYFGPGTRLLVL.

V usage is TRBV11-2 and J usage is TRBJ2-5; TRBD1 matches at 8 bases. The ends lost 0 bases at V and 5 bases at J; junction bases unmatched: 11. This CDR3 has 17 amino acids. Germline V CDR1 and CDR2: SGHAT, FQNNGV. The CDR3 loop is CASSLELGQGAAETQYF. The CDR3 nucleotides are TGTGCCAGCAGCTTAGAATTGGGCCAGGGGGCCGCCGAGACCCAGTACTTC.

The genes are TRBV5-1 and TRBJ2-5; D possibly corresponds to TRBD1 (5 bases). This CDR3 region has 13 residues. Per the germline V gene, CDR1 is SGHRS and CDR2 is YFSETQ. V was shortened by 4 bases and J by 4 bases, with 11 bases between the two germline ends. The CDR3 region has the DNA TGCGCCAGCAGCAAAGGGGCAGGAGAGACCCAGTACTTC. Residues: CASSKGAGETQYF.

V is TRBV5-1 and J is TRBJ2-5, with D perhaps matching TRBD2 (5 bases). With 5 bases removed from V and 3 bases from J, the gap between germline ends came to 14 bases. Germline CDR1 is SGHRS and CDR2 is YFSETQ. The CDR3 has 14 amino acids. The CDR3 DNA follows: TGCGCCAGCAGTCGGACGGACTGGGAAGAGACCCAGTACTTC. It is translated as CASSRTDWEETQYF. Based on the CDR3 plus reference TRBV5-1 and TRBJ2-5, the full variable domain is KAGVTQTPRYLIKTRGQQVTLSCSPISGHRSVSWYQQTPGQGLQFLFEYFSETQRNKGNFPGRFSGRQFSNSRSEMNVSTLELGDSALYLCASSRTDWEETQYFGPGTRLLVL.

This clonotype appeared once. The gene calls are TRBV2 and TRBJ2-3; D is unresolved. Germline V gene sequence: CDR1 SNHLY, CDR2 FYNNEI. With 7 bases removed from V and 0 bases from J, the gap between germline ends came to 5 bases. The CDR3 has 12 amino acids. The CDR3 region is CASIRSTDTQYF. The CDR3 DNA is TGTGCCAGCATACGGAGCACAGATACGCAGTATTTT.

The V and J genes are TRBV30 and TRBJ2-3; D unresolved. V was cut by 0 bases and J by 4 bases, with 11 bases left in between. Germline-derived CDR1 and CDR2 are GTSNPN and SVGIG (reference sequence). The CDR3 runs to 14 residues. The CDR3 loop reads CAWSVKVLADTQYF. Written as DNA, the CDR3 is TGTGCCTGGAGTGTTAAAGTTTTGGCAGATACGCAGTATTTT. The whole variable domain, remainder taken from reference TRBV30 and TRBJ2-3, is SQTIHQWPATLVQPVGSPLSLECTVEGTSNPNLYWYRQAAGRGLQLLFYSVGIGQISSEVPQNLSASRPQDRQFILSSKKLLLSDSGFYLCAWSVKVLADTQYFGPGTRLTVL.

The rearrangement uses TRBV12-3 or TRBV12-4 and TRBJ2-2, with a weak D call TRBD2 (5 bases). The CDR3 is 16 residues long. Deletions cut 7 bases from V and 2 bases from J, with 17 bases between. The CDR3 region is CASTPPPAANTGELFF. CDR3 bases: TGTGCCAGCACGCCACCCCCAGCGGCCAACACCGGGGAGCTGTTTTTT.

The V and J genes are TRBV20-1 and TRBJ2-5; tentatively, D is TRBD2 (5 bases). The CDR3 has 15 amino acids. The V end lost 3 bases, the J end lost 0 bases, and 14 bases lay between the germline ends. The germline V gene encodes CDR1 DFQATT and CDR2 SNEGSKA (reference sequence). CDR3 coding DNA: TGCAGTGCTAGGATGCCGGGGATGTACCAAGAGACCCAGTACTTC. Protein: CSARMPGMYQETQYF.

This chain links TRBV6-5 with TRBJ2-3; no definite D call. Germline V gene data show CDR1 as MNHEY and CDR2 as SVGAGI. The V and J ends lost 2 bases and 2 bases respectively, with 5 bases between them. The CDR3 is made up of 13 amino acids. The CDR3 coding sequence is TGTGCCAGCAGTTACGGAGACACAGATACGCAGTATTTT. It yields the protein CASSYGDTDTQYF.

The chain employs TRBV5-1 and TRBJ2-1; D might be TRBD1 or TRBD2, each matching 7 bases. The length of the CDR3 is 14 residues. V shed 4 bases and J shed 5 bases, with 13 bases lying between them. Germline V gene sequence: CDR1 SGHRS, CDR2 YFSETQ. The DNA for the CDR3 is TGCGCCAGCAGCGCAGGGGGGGCGAACAATGAGCAGTTCTTC. Translated, it gives CASSAGGANNEQFF. Looking up the rest from reference TRBV5-1 and TRBJ2-1 gives the full variable domain: KAGVTQTPRYLIKTRGQQVTLSCSPISGHRSVSWYQQTPGQGLQFLFEYFSETQRNKGNFPGRFSGRQFSNSRSEMNVSTLELGDSALYLCASSAGGANNEQFFGPGTRLTVL.

The genes are TRBV20-1 and TRBJ1-1; D unclear. Germline CDR1 DFQATT, CDR2 SNEGSKA (reference sequence). This CDR3 spans 14 amino acids. The V end lost 5 bases, the J end lost 1 base, and 14 bases lay between the germline ends. The CDR3: CSARRAHSNTEAFF. CDR3 sequence (DNA): TGCAGTGCTCGGAGGGCACACTCGAACACTGAAGCTTTCTTT.

This clonotype came up once. The CDR3 reads CASSSQGQEETQYF. As DNA, the CDR3 is TGCGCCAGCAGCTCCCAGGGACAGGAAGAGACCCAGTACTTC. This chain connects TRBV5-1 to TRBJ2-5; 8 positions agree with TRBD1. In germline, CDR1 is SGHRS, CDR2 YFSETQ. The V and J ends lost 3 bases and 3 bases, in that order; junction bases with no gene match: 4. This CDR3 region has 14 residues.